This TCR beta chain was recorded in a study of T-cell reconstitution after alpha-beta-depleted transplantation in children. Overall study results and limits: Once a year had passed after transplant, T-cell counts and diversity came mostly from newly produced T cells. High day-60 TCRbeta diversity in some patients came from surviving recipient T cells and thymic progenitors.

Worth noting for this clonotype: Its antigen is currently unknown.

Unique molecular identifiers featured in how the TCRbeta library was prepared. TCRdb processed the PCR reads anew with MiXCR; each CDR3 protein has one entry. The data contain about 300,000 distinct CDR3 sequences, approximately 7.3% of them singletons. This CDR3 has 13 residues. Germline CDR1 is ENHRY and CDR2 is SYGVKD. Trimming pared 7 bases from V and 2 bases from J, leaving 11 bases between. The chain joins TRBV10-3 to TRBJ2-5, with D perhaps matching TRBD1 (5 bases). The TCR originated in a female patient aged 2-10 years who had a stem cell transplant for Fanconi anemia, so the T cells may come from the graft donor. Sample: peripheral blood, taken 360 days after TCRalphabeta/CD19-depleted stem cell transplant. CDR3 sequence: CAITSDKQETQYF. For the CDR3, the DNA is TGTGCCATCACCTCGGACAAACAAGAGACCCAGTACTTC.